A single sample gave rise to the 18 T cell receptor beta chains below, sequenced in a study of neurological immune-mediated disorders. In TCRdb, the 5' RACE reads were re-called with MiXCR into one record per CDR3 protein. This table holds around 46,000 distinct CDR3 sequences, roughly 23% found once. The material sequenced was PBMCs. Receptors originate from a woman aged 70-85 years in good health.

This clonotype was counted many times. Here the CDR3 reads CSASSGGSIRQETQYF. CDR3 coding DNA: TGCAGTGCTAGCTCGGGGGGGTCGATAAGACAAGAGACCCAGTACTTC. The chain has TRBV20-1 and TRBJ2-5; TRBD2 matches 8 bases. This CDR3 has 16 residues. Germline-derived CDR1 and CDR2 are DFQATT and SNEGSKA (reference sequence). Unmatched junction bases numbered 11, after V lost 3 bases and J lost 2 bases.

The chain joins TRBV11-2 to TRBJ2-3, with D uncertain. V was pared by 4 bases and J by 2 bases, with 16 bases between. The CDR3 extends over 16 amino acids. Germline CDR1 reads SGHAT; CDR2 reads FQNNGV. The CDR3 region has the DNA TGTGCCAGCAGCTACCAACCCGGGCCCCCCACAGATACGCAGTATTTT. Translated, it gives CASSYQPGPPTDTQYF.

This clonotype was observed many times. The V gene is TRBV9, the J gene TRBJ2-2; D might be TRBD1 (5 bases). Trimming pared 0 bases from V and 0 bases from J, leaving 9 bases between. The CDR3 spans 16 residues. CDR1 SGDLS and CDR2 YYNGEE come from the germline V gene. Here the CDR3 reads CASSVGWGANTGELFF. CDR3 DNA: TGTGCCAGCAGCGTAGGCTGGGGCGCGAACACCGGGGAGCTGTTTTTT. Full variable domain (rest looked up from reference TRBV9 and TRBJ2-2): DSGVTQTPKHLITATGQRVTLRCSPRSGDLSVYWYQQSLDQGLQFLIQYYNGEERAKGNILERFSAQQFPDLHSELNLSSLELGDSALYFCASSVGWGANTGELFFGEGSRLTVL.

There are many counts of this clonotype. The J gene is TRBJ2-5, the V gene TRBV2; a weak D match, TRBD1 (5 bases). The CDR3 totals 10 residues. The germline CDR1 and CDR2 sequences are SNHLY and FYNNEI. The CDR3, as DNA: TGTGCTTCCAGGGAAGAGACCCAGTACTTC. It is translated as CASREETQYF.

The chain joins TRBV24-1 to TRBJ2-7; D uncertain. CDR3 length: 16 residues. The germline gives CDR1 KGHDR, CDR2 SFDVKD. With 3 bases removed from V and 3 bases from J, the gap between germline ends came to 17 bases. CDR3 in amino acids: CATSDQVTATVYEQYF. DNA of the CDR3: TGTGCCACCAGTGATCAAGTAACGGCAACGGTCTACGAGCAGTACTTC.

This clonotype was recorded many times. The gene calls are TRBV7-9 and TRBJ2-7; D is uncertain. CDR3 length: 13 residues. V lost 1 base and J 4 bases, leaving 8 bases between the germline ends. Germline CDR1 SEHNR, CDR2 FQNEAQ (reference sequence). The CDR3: CASSLGQIYEQYF. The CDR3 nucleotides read TGTGCCAGCAGCTTAGGGCAGATATACGAGCAGTACTTC. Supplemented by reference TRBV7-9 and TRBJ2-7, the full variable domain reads DTGVSQNPRHKITKRGQNVTFRCDPISEHNRLYWYRQTLGQGPEFLTYFQNEAQLEKSRLLSDRFSAERPKGSFSTLEIQRTEQGDSAMYLCASSLGQIYEQYFGPGTRLTVT.

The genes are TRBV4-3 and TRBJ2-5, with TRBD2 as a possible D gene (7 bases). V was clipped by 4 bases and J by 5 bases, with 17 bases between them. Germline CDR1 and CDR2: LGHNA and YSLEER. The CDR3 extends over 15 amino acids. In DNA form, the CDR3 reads TGCGCCAGCAGCCCAGGGGAGGGGGGGTTGGAGACCCAGTACTTC. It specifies CASSPGEGGLETQYF.

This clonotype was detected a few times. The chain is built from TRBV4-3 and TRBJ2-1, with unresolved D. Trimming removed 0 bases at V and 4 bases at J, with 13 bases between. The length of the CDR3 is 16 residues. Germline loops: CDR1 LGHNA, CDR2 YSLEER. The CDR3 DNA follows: TGCGCCAGCAGCCAAGATGGGATCGGGCGGTACAATGAGCAGTTCTTC. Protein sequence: CASSQDGIGRYNEQFF.

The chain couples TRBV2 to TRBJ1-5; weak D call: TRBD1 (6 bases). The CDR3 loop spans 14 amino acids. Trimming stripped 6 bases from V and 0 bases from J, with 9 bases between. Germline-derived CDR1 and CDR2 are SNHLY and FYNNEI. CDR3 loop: CASRTGPSNQPQHF. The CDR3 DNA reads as TGTGCCAGCAGGACAGGACCTAGCAATCAGCCCCAGCATTTT.

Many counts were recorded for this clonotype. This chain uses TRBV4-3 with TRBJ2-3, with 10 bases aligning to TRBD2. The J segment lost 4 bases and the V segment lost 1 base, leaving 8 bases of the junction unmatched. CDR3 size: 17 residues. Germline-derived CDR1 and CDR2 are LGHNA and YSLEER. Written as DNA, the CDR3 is TGCGCCAGCAGCCAAGGGACACTAGCGGGATGGTCAGATACGCAGTATTTT. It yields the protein CASSQGTLAGWSDTQYF.

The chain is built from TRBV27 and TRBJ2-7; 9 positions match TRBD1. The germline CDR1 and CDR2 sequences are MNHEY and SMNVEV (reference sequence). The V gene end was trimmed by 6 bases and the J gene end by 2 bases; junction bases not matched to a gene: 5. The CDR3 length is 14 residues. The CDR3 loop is CASSSGQGPYEQYF. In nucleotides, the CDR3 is TGTGCCAGCAGCTCGGGACAGGGACCCTACGAGCAGTACTTC.

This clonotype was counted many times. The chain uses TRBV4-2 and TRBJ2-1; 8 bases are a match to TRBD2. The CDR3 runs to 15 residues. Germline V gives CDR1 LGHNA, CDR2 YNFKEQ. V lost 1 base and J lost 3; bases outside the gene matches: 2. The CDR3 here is CASSQGLALYNEQFF. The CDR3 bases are TGTGCCAGCAGCCAAGGACTAGCGCTCTACAATGAGCAGTTCTTC.

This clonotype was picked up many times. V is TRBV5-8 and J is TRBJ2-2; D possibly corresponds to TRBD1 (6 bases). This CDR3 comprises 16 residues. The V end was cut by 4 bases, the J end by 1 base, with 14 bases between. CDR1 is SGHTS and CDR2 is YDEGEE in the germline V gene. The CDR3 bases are TGTGCCAGCAGCCGACGGTTACAGGGGAACACCGGGGAGCTGTTTTTT. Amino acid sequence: CASSRRLQGNTGELFF.

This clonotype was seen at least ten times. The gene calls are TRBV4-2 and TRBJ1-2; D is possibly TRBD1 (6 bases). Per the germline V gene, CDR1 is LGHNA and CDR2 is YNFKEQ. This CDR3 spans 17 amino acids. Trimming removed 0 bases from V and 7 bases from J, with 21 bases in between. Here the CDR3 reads CASSQDKGEGPPRGYTF. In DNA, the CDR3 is TGTGCCAGCAGCCAAGATAAGGGGGAGGGGCCGCCCCGTGGCTACACCTTC.

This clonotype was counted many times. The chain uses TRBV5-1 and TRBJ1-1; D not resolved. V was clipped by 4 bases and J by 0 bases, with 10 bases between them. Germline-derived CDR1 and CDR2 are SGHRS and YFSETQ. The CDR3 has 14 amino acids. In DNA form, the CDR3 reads TGCGCCAGCAGCGAGCAGCAATTGAACACTGAAGCTTTCTTT. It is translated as CASSEQQLNTEAFF.

The CDR3 sequence: CASRTGLYTEAFF. CDR3 DNA sequence: TGTGCCAGCAGAACAGGACTATACACTGAAGCTTTCTTT. The rearrangement links TRBV6-2 or TRBV6-3 to TRBJ1-1, with TRBD1 as a possible D gene (5 bases). Trimming pared 6 bases from V and 3 bases from J, leaving 11 bases between. CDR3 size: 13 residues. The germline V gene has CDR1 MNHEY and CDR2 SVGEGT.

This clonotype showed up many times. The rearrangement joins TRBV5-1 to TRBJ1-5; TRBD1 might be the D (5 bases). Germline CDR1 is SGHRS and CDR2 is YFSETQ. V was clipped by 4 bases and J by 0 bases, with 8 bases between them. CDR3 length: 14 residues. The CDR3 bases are TGCGCCAGCAGCCGAGGGGATAGCAATCAGCCCCAGCATTTT. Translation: CASSRGDSNQPQHF.

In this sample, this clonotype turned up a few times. The CDR3 region is CASSPNPFPGSEQFF. Here the CDR3 DNA reads TGTGCCAGCAGCCCTAACCCGTTTCCCGGTAGTGAGCAGTTCTTC. The chain recombines TRBV2 with TRBJ2-1; D unclear. V was clipped by 6 bases and J by 9 bases, with 21 bases between them. Germline V gene lookup returns CDR1 SNHLY and CDR2 FYNNEI. CDR3 length: 15 amino acids.